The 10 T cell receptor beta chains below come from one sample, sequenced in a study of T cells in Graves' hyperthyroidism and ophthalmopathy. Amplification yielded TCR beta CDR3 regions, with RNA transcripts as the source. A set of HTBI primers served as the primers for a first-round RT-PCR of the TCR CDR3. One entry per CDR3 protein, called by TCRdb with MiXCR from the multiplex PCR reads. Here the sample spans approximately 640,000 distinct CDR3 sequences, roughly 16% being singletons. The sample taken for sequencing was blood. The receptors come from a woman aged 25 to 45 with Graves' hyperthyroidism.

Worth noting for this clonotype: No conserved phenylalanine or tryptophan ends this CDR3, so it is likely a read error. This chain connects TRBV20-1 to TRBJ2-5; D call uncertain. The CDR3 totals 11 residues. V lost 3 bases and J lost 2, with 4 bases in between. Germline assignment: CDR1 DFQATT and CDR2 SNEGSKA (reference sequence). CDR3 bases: TGCAGTGCTAGGGTGCAAGAGACCCAGTACCTC. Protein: CSARVQETQYL.

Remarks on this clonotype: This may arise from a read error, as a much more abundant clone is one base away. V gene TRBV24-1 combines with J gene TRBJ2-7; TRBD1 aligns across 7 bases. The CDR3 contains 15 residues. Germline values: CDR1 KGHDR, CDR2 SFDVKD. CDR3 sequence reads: CATSDPTGTSCEQYF. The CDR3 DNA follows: TGTGCCACCAGTGACCCGACAGGGACCTCCTGCGAGCAGTACTTC.

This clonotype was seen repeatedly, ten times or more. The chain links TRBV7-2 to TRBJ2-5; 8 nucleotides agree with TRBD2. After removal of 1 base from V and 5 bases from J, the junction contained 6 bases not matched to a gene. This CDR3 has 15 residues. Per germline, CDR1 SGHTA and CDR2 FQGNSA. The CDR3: CASSLVRGGLETQYF. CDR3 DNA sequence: TGTGCCAGCAGCTTAGTCCGGGGGGGGCTGGAGACCCAGTACTTC.

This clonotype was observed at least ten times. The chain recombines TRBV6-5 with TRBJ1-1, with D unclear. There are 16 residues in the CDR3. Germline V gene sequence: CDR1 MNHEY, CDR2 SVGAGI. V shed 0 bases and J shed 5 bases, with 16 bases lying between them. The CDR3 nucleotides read TGTGCCAGCAGTTACTCGACATACTTCGCAAGTACTGAAGCTTTCTTT. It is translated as CASSYSTYFASTEAFF.

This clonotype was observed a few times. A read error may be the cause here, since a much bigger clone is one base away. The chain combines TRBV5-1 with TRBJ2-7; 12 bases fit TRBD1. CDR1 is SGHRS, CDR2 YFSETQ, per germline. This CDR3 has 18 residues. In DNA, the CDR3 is TGCGCCAGCAGCCCATACCGGGACAGGGGGCGTGCGGGCTACGAGCGGTACTTC. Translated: CASSPYRDRGRAGYERYF.

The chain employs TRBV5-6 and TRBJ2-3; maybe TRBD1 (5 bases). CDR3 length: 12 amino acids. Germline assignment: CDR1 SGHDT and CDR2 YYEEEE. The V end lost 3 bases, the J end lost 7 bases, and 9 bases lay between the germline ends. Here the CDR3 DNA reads TGTGCCAGCAGCTGGTCAGGGTATACGCAGTATTTT. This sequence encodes CASSWSGYTQYF.

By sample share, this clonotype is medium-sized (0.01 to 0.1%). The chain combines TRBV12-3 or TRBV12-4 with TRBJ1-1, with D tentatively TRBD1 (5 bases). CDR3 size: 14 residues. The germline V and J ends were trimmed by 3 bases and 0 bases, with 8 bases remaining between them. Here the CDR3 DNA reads TGTGCCAGCAGTTTGGGGCCGCTGAACACTGAAGCTTTCTTT. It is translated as CASSLGPLNTEAFF.

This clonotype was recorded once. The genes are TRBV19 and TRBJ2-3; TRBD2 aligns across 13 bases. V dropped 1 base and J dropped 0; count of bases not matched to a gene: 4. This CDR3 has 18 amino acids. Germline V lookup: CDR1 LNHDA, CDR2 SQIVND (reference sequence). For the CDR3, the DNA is TGTGCCAGTAGTATAGGGAGGACTAGCGGGAGAAGCACAGATACGCAGTATTTT. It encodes CASSIGRTSGRSTDTQYF.

This chain's CDR3 is CASSQEWPGTGETQYF. Written as DNA, the CDR3 is TGCGCCAGCAGCCAAGAGTGGCCTGGGACAGGGGAGACCCAGTACTTC. The chain has TRBV4-1 and TRBJ2-5; 9 nucleotides align to TRBD1. Germline V gene data show CDR1 as MGHRA and CDR2 as YSYEKL. There are 16 residues in the CDR3. Trimming removed 0 bases from V and 5 bases from J; junction bases left unmatched: 7.

The CDR3 region has the DNA TGTGCCAGCAGCGTTGATCAGGATGCAGCAGACGAGCAGTACTTC. This sequence encodes CASSVDQDAADEQYF. The chain couples TRBV9 to TRBJ2-7; D is uncertain. CDR3 length: 15 residues. In germline, CDR1 is SGDLS, CDR2 YYNGEE. Trimming stripped 2 bases from V and 5 bases from J, with 17 bases between.